Listed below are T cell receptor beta chains from one sample, sequenced in a study of beta chain features in type 1 diabetes. Libraries were prepared by immunoSEQ multiplex PCR; TCRdb keeps only in-frame clonotypes and omits some of them. The sample includes under 50,000 clones, roughly half of them seen just once. The sample comprised Tregs from blood. The receptor set was obtained from a woman between 18 and 29 years old in good health. CDR3s include the opening cysteine and the closing phenylalanine or tryptophan. D genes are given only for firm matches. Clone size appears in some rows only: once, few, many, or a class for an expanded clone.

D gene	clone size	V gene	J gene	CDR3 DNA	CDR3 protein
NA	NA	TRBV10-1	TRBJ2-1	TGCGCCAGCAGTGAGTCTCGGGGAGTTGCCAATGAGCAGTTCTTC	CASSESRGVANEQFF
TRBD1	NA	TRBV11-2	TRBJ1-6	TGTGCCAGCAGCCCGGGACAGGAGTATTCACCCCTCCACTTT	CASSPGQEYSPLHF
TRBD2	NA	TRBV28	TRBJ2-7	TGTGCCAGCATTAGGGACCGGACTAGAAACGAGCAGTACTTC	CASIRDRTRNEQYF
TRBD1	NA	TRBV5-4	TRBJ2-6	TGTGCCAGCAGCTTGGTCCCAGGGGGCGGTAAATCTGCTGCCAACGTCCTGACTTTC	CASSLVPGGGKSAANVLTF
NA	NA	TRBV6-5	TRBJ1-2	TGTGCCAGCAGGACGGGGGGGCGAGGAATCGGCTACACCTTC	CASRTGGRGIGYTF
TRBD1	NA	TRBV5-1	TRBJ2-2	TGCGCCAGCAGCCACCCAGGGGGCGACACCGGGGAGCTGTTTTTT	CASSHPGGDTGELFF
TRBD2	NA	TRBV28	TRBJ2-1	TGTGCCAGCAGAACAAACAGCGGGACTGTTGAGCAGTTCTTC	CASRTNSGTVEQFF
TRBD2	NA	TRBV5-1	TRBJ2-5	TGCGCCAGCAGCAGGCAGGCTAGCGGCGAGACCCAGTACTTC	CASSRQASGETQYF
TRBD1	once	TRBV6-4	TRBJ1-1	TGTGCCAGCATGATGAGGGGGCTTGTGAACACTGAAGCTTTCTTT	CASMMRGLVNTEAFF
TRBD2	NA	TRBV10-1	TRBJ2-1	TGCGCCAGCAGCATAGCGGGAACGTACAATGAGCAGTTCTTC	CASSIAGTYNEQFF
TRBD2	NA	TRBV27	TRBJ2-7	TGTGCCAGCAGTTTATATGGGAGGGACGAGCAGTACTTC	CASSLYGRDEQYF
NA	few	TRBV6-5	TRBJ2-5	TGTGCCAGCAGCTACCGGGAGACCCAGTACTTC	CASSYRETQYF
TRBD2	NA	TRBV19	TRBJ2-3	TGTGCCAGCTCGTTCCGGGACTACAGCACAGATACGCAGTATTTT	CASSFRDYSTDTQYF
NA	NA	TRBV5-1	TRBJ2-1	TGCGCCAGCAGACCCTCCTTGGGGGGAGCGAATGAGCAGTTCTTC	CASRPSLGGANEQFF
NA	NA	TRBV11-2	TRBJ2-3	TGTGCCAGCAGAAAAAGTGCGGGTAGCACAGATACGCAGTATTTT	CASRKSAGSTDTQYF
NA	NA	TRBV28	TRBJ1-5	TGTGCCAGCCTCCAGGACGGGGGTCGCAATCAGCCCCAGCATTTT	CASLQDGGRNQPQHF
TRBD1	NA	TRBV7-9	TRBJ2-3	TGTGCCAGCACCCCAGGGGTACAGGGGGACGTCACAGATACGCAGTATTTT	CASTPGVQGDVTDTQYF
NA	NA	TRBV7-9	TRBJ2-7	TGTGCCAGCAGCCGGATCAATAAGCGGGCCGCCTTCTACGAGCAGTACTTC	CASSRINKRAAFYEQYF
NA	NA	TRBV5-1	TRBJ1-1	TGCGCCAGCAGCTTGCGACAGAACACTGAAGCTTTCTTT	CASSLRQNTEAFF
TRBD1	NA	TRBV25-1	TRBJ1-5	TGTGCCAGCAGTCCCAAAAATGGACAGGGGGAAAGCAATCAGCCCCAGCATTTT	CASSPKNGQGESNQPQHF
TRBD1	NA	TRBV23-1	TRBJ1-5	TGCGCCAGCAGTCAAAAAGGACAGGGCCACAATCAGCCCCAGCATTTT	CASSQKGQGHNQPQHF
TRBD2	NA	TRBV7-2	TRBJ2-3	TGTGCCAGCAGCTCGCGGGCGGGAGTTGGAGATACGCAGTATTTT	CASSSRAGVGDTQYF
TRBD1	once	TRBV5-1	TRBJ2-1	TGCGCCAGCAGCGGGGGACAGGGTAGCTACAATGAGCAGTTCTTC	CASSGGQGSYNEQFF
TRBD1	NA	TRBV2	TRBJ1-5	TGTGCCAGCGGTGGGACAGGGTATCGCAATCAGCCCCAGCATTTT	CASGGTGYRNQPQHF
NA	NA	TRBV4-2	TRBJ2-3	TGTGCCAGCAGCCCAAACTCCGGGGGTGTAAGCACAGATACGCAGTATTTT	CASSPNSGGVSTDTQYF
TRBD1	few	TRBV11-2	TRBJ2-3	TGTGCCAGCAGCTTACGACAGGGGCCCACCACAGATACGCAGTATTTT	CASSLRQGPTTDTQYF
TRBD1	NA	TRBV7-8	TRBJ2-6	TGTGCCAGCAGCTCCCGGGACAGGGTGTTATCTGGGGCCAACGTCCTGACTTTC	CASSSRDRVLSGANVLTF
NA	NA	TRBV2	TRBJ1-6	TGTGCCAGCAGTAAAAACATCCCGAATTCACCCCTCCACTTT	CASSKNIPNSPLHF
TRBD1	NA	TRBV5-1	TRBJ1-1	TGCGCCAGCAGCTACACAGGGGGCCCGACTGAAGCTTTCTTT	CASSYTGGPTEAFF
TRBD2	few	TRBV4-1	TRBJ2-1	TGCGCCAGCAGCCAAGATTATTTAGTGGGGACTAGCGGGAGGGCCTACAATGAGCAGTTCTTC	CASSQDYLVGTSGRAYNEQFF
NA	NA	TRBV7-2	TRBJ1-4	TGTGCCAGCAGCTTAGAAAACGGGTCTAATGAAAAACTGTTTTTT	CASSLENGSNEKLFF
TRBD1	few	TRBV29-1	TRBJ2-1	TGCAGCGTTCGGGGGACAGGACAATACAATGAGCAGTTCTTC	CSVRGTGQYNEQFF
TRBD2	NA	TRBV19	TRBJ2-3	TGTGCCAGTAGTGGGACTAGCGGGAGCGACGATACGCAGTATTTT	CASSGTSGSDDTQYF
NA	few	TRBV19	TRBJ1-1	TGTGCCAGTCAGAAGGGACTGCGCGACGATGAAGCTTTCTTT	CASQKGLRDDEAFF
NA	NA	TRBV7-7	TRBJ2-1	TGTGCCAGCAGCTTAGCATATGGGGCGGGGCAAGGTGAGCAGTTCTTC	CASSLAYGAGQGEQFF
NA	NA	TRBV7-9	TRBJ2-5	TGTGCCAGCAGCTTAGAAGCGTCCCAGTACTTC	CASSLEASQYF
NA	NA	TRBV5-4	TRBJ1-2	TGTGCCAGCAGCTTGACAGTAGGCTATGGCTACACCTTC	CASSLTVGYGYTF
TRBD2	NA	TRBV7-2	TRBJ2-1	TGTGCCAGCAGCTTAGCCCTAGCGGGAAGTAATGAGCAGTTCTTC	CASSLALAGSNEQFF
NA	few	TRBV7-9	TRBJ2-5	TGTGCCAGCAGCTGGACAGCTCAAGAGACCCAGTACTTC	CASSWTAQETQYF
NA	NA	TRBV28	TRBJ2-4	TGTGCCAGCAGTTTTCAGGGTGGGCACGCCAAAAACATTCAGTACTTC	CASSFQGGHAKNIQYF